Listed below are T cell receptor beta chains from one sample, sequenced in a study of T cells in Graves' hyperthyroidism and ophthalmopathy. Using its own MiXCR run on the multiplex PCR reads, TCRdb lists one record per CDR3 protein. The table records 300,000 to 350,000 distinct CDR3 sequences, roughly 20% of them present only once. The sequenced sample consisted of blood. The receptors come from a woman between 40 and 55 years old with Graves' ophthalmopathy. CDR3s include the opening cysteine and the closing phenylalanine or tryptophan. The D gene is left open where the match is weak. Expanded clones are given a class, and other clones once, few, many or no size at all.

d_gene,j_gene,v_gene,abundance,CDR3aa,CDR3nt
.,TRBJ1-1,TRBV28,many,CASSPRGGRVNEAFF,TGTGCCAGCAGTCCTCGGGGGGGCAGGGTAAATGAAGCTTTCTTT
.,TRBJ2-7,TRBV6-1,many,CASMGAKLQQYF,TGTGCCAGTATGGGCGCCAAACTCCAGCAGTACTTC
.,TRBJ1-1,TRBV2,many,CASSVQLMNTEAFF,TGTGCCAGCAGTGTTCAGCTCATGAACACTGAAGCTTTCTTT
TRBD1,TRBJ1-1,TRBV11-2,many,CASSGWTGGYTEAFF,TGTGCCAGCAGCGGCTGGACAGGGGGGTACACTGAAGCTTTCTTT
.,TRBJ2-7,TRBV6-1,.,CASLTVTYEQYF,TGTGCCAGCCTTACAGTTACCTACGAGCAGTACTTC
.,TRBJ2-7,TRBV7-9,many,CASSFGVAQSYEQYF,TGTGCCAGCAGCTTCGGGGTCGCCCAGTCCTACGAGCAGTACTTC
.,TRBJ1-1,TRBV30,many,CPLGPNTEAFF,TGTCCCCTGGGCCCGAACACTGAAGCTTTCTTT
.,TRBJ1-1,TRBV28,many,CASSPRTWVRAFF,TGTGCCAGCAGTCCGCGGACATGGGTTCGAGCTTTCTTT
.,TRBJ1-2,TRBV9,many,CASSVGGTPNYGYTF,TGTGCCAGCAGCGTAGGGGGTACTCCTAACTATGGCTACACCTTC
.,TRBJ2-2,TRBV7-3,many,CASSLTLPGEGTGELFF,TGTGCCAGCAGCTTAACGTTGCCGGGAGAGGGAACCGGGGAGCTGTTTTTT
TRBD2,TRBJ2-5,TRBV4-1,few,CASSQMTSGQETQYF,TGCGCCAGCAGCCAGATGACTAGCGGACAAGAGACCCAGTACTTC
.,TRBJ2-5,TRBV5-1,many,CASSLVARGVETQYF,TGCGCCAGCAGCTTGGTGGCGAGAGGAGTAGAGACCCAGTACTTC
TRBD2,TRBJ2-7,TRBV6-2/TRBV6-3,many,CASSRPKREDEQYF,TGTGCCAGCAGTAGACCTAAGCGGGAAGACGAGCAGTACTTC